The 2 T cell receptor beta chains below all came from one sample that was sequenced in a study of Ad26.COV2.S vaccination and SARS-CoV-2 variants. Here immunoSEQ multiplex PCR was the method, and the copy in TCRdb shows in-frame clones only, minus some. The sample records under 150,000 clones, 75% to 90% being singletons. Sequencing was performed on peripheral blood, taken after recovery from COVID-19. Receptors were obtained from a human donor who had recovered from COVID-19.

This chain uses TRBV3-1 (or the pseudogene TRBV3-2) with TRBJ1-3; 12 nucleotides agree with TRBD1. The ends lost 4 bases at V and 7 bases at J; junction bases unmatched: 5. This CDR3 spans 15 amino acids. Per the germline V gene, CDR1 is LGHDT and CDR2 is YNNKEL (reference sequence). CDR3 loop: CASSRPGQGANTIYF. The CDR3 DNA reads as TGTGCCAGCAGCCGGCCGGGACAGGGGGCTAACACCATATATTTT.

This chain joins TRBV30 and TRBJ2-1; 16 bases fit TRBD2. The V gene's germline CDR1 is GTSNPN and CDR2 SVGIG (reference sequence). This CDR3 region has 19 residues. Unmatched junction bases numbered 14, after V lost 2 bases and J lost 7 bases. CDR3 residues: CAWSQLGLAGGQGRNEQFF. In DNA form, the CDR3 reads TGTGCCTGGAGTCAACTGGGACTAGCGGGGGGGCAAGGGAGGAATGAGCAGTTCTTC.